This T cell receptor (gamma chain) came from a study of Vδ1+ human thymocytes. RNA was extracted from the cells and then reverse transcribed. CDR3 amplicons came from multiplex PCR with pooled V-gene forward and constant-region reverse primers. TCRdb re-called the multiplex PCR reads through CATT. The table shows tens of thousands of gamma-chain clones, with around 20% occurring only once. From germline, CDR1 is EGSTGY and CDR2 YDSYTSSV. The CDR3 is 13 residues long. V shed 0 bases, J shed 12 bases, and the junction held 11 bases outside the gene matches. General study points: Highly polyclonal TRG and TRD repertoires with Gaussian CDR3 length distributions appeared in thymus. The authors advised highly purified populations and single-cell validation.

As concerns this clone: As yet, its antigen is unknown.

This TCR came from a boy younger than two who had congenital heart surgery. The V call is TRGV4, the J call TRGJ1 or TRGJ2. The specimen sequenced was Vdelta1+ gamma-delta thymocytes from the thymus. Indicated subset: FACS-sorted CD3+ TCRalphabeta- TCRVdelta1+ TCRVdelta2- thymocytes. Here the CDR3 reads CATWDGPPPGKLF. The CDR3 DNA reads as TGTGCCACCTGGGATGGGCCCCCTCCGGGGAAACTCTTT.